Listed below are T cell receptor beta chains from one sample, sequenced in a study of memory CD4+ T cells and cytomegalovirus serostatus. This table comes from immunoSEQ multiplex PCR, and its TCRdb copy is limited to in-frame clones, with some not included. This sample has approximately 44,000 clones, with about 82% found just once. The sequencing input was memory CD4+ T cells from blood. The receptors shown here come from an adult in good health and CMV-seronegative. Both conserved end residues are part of each CDR3. Each record gives: J gene, D gene, clone size, V gene, CDR3 length, CDR3 DNA, CDR3 protein. The D gene is left open where the match is weak. The size field is filled for only some rows; it gives once, few, many or a size class.

J: TRBJ2-5
D: .
size: .
V: TRBV2
length: 12
DNA: TGTGCCAGCAGTAAACGCCAAGAGACCCAGTACTTC
CDR3: CASSKRQETQYF

J: TRBJ2-1
D: TRBD1
size: once
V: TRBV10-1
length: 15
DNA: TGCGCCAGCAGTGTTTCCGGGACAGGTTACAATGAGCAGTTCTTC
CDR3: CASSVSGTGYNEQFF

J: TRBJ2-1
D: .
size: .
V: TRBV30
length: 13
DNA: TGTGCCTGGAGCCCTTCTAGGAGGAATGAGCAGTTCTTC
CDR3: CAWSPSRRNEQFF

J: TRBJ2-7
D: .
size: .
V: TRBV19
length: 13
DNA: TGTGCCAGTAGTATAGCCCGGACCTACGAGCAGTACTTC
CDR3: CASSIARTYEQYF

J: TRBJ2-1
D: .
size: .
V: TRBV2
length: 11
DNA: TGTGCCAGCAGCCAGTGGGATGAGCAGTTCTTC
CDR3: CASSQWDEQFF

J: TRBJ1-2
D: .
size: .
V: TRBV4-3
length: 14
DNA: TGCGCCAGCAGCCAAGATTGGTCAGGAGGAGGCTACACCTTC
CDR3: CASSQDWSGGGYTF

J: TRBJ2-7
D: TRBD2
size: once
V: TRBV10-3
length: 18
DNA: TGTGCCATCAGTCCTGGACTAGCGGGACTTAAAACCCCCTACGAGCAGTACTTC
CDR3: CAISPGLAGLKTPYEQYF

J: TRBJ1-1
D: .
size: few
V: TRBV2
length: 14
DNA: TGTGCCAGCAGTGAAGCGTGGATTACCACTGAAGCTTTCTTT
CDR3: CASSEAWITTEAFF

J: TRBJ2-5
D: TRBD2
size: .
V: TRBV30
length: 15
DNA: TGTGCCTGGAGTGTACGGGGACTAGCGGGAGAGACCCAGTACTTC
CDR3: CAWSVRGLAGETQYF

J: TRBJ2-5
D: .
size: few
V: TRBV5-1
length: 15
DNA: TGCGCCAGCAGCTTGGGTGTCATGGCCGGGGAGACCCAGTACTTC
CDR3: CASSLGVMAGETQYF

J: TRBJ2-5
D: .
size: .
V: TRBV5-1
length: 16
DNA: TGCGCCAGCAGCTCTAGGGGCAGGAACACCCAAGAGACCCAGTACTTC
CDR3: CASSSRGRNTQETQYF

J: TRBJ1-1
D: TRBD1
size: .
V: TRBV7-2
length: 16
DNA: TGTGCCAGCAGCTTAGAGACAGGGGACCTGAACACTGAAGCTTTCTTT
CDR3: CASSLETGDLNTEAFF

J: TRBJ1-3
D: .
size: .
V: TRBV28
length: 15
DNA: TGTGCCAGCAGGGAGACCCGGGGCTCTGGAAACACCATATATTTT
CDR3: CASRETRGSGNTIYF

J: TRBJ2-3
D: .
size: .
V: TRBV11-2
length: 15
DNA: TGTGCCAGCAGCTTAGATGGGCCTAACACAGATACGCAGTATTTT
CDR3: CASSLDGPNTDTQYF

J: TRBJ1-1
D: TRBD1
size: .
V: TRBV18
length: 14
DNA: TGTGCCAGCTCAAGCGACAGGGGGACGACTGAAGCTTTCTTT
CDR3: CASSSDRGTTEAFF

J: TRBJ2-2
D: .
size: .
V: TRBV5-1
length: 16
DNA: TGCGCCAGCAGCCAGGAAATTAGGTCGGTGGGCGGGGAGCTGTTTTTT
CDR3: CASSQEIRSVGGELFF

J: TRBJ1-2
D: .
size: few
V: TRBV5-5
length: 14
DNA: TGTGCCAGCAGTACACCGGACAGCAACTATGGCTACACCTTC
CDR3: CASSTPDSNYGYTF

J: TRBJ2-1
D: TRBD2
size: .
V: TRBV7-9
length: 17
DNA: TGTGCCAGCAGATCCCAGATGCGGGCTAGCGGTGGTAATGAGCAGTTCTTC
CDR3: CASRSQMRASGGNEQFF

J: TRBJ2-5
D: TRBD2
size: .
V: TRBV30
length: 11
DNA: TGTGCCTGGAGTGAGGGACTAGCGGGACACTTC
CDR3: CAWSEGLAGHF

J: TRBJ2-7
D: .
size: .
V: TRBV7-9
length: 15
DNA: TGTGCCAGCAGCTTAAAGGCAGGGCCCAACTACGAGCAGTACTTC
CDR3: CASSLKAGPNYEQYF

J: TRBJ1-1
D: TRBD1
size: .
V: TRBV28
length: 16
DNA: TGTGCCAGCAGCCCTACCCAGGGACAGGGCGACGTTGAAGCTTTCTTT
CDR3: CASSPTQGQGDVEAFF

J: TRBJ2-5
D: .
size: .
V: TRBV19
length: 15
DNA: TGTGCCAGTAGTATCGTGGAGGGGGCAAGAGAGACCCAGTACTTC
CDR3: CASSIVEGARETQYF

J: TRBJ1-3
D: .
size: once
V: TRBV19
length: 17
DNA: TGTGCCAGTACCGATCATCTTCGGGGCCTCTCTGGAAACACCATATATTTT
CDR3: CASTDHLRGLSGNTIYF

J: TRBJ1-1
D: .
size: .
V: TRBV5-6
length: 16
DNA: TGTGCCAGCAGCCCTTATAGCTTCGGCTCGAACACTGAAGCTTTCTTT
CDR3: CASSPYSFGSNTEAFF

J: TRBJ1-1
D: .
size: once
V: TRBV7-2
length: 13
DNA: TGTGCCAGCAGCTTAAGCGGACAGATAGAAGCTTTCTTT
CDR3: CASSLSGQIEAFF

J: TRBJ2-5
D: .
size: .
V: TRBV5-1
length: 16
DNA: TGCGCCAGCAGCTTGGATGCCAGCCTAGGGGGGGAGACCCAGTACTTC
CDR3: CASSLDASLGGETQYF

J: TRBJ1-6
D: .
size: once
V: TRBV30
length: 12
DNA: TGTGCCTGGAGTGAAAATTTTTCACCCCTCCACTTT
CDR3: CAWSENFSPLHF

J: TRBJ2-3
D: TRBD2
size: .
V: TRBV4-1
length: 14
DNA: TGCGCCAGCAGCCTGACTAGCGGAGCAGATACGCAGTATTTT
CDR3: CASSLTSGADTQYF

J: TRBJ2-7
D: .
size: .
V: TRBV10-3
length: 15
DNA: TGTGCCATCAGTGAGAGCTGGACAGAATCGGGCGAGCAGTACTTC
CDR3: CAISESWTESGEQYF

J: TRBJ2-1
D: TRBD2
size: .
V: TRBV9
length: 14
DNA: TGTGCCAGCAGCGGTCGGACTAGCGGGAATGAGCAGTTCTTC
CDR3: CASSGRTSGNEQFF

J: TRBJ2-3
D: .
size: .
V: TRBV5-6
length: 15
DNA: TGTGCCAGCAGCTTGAGCCAGGCCGGCACAGATACGCAGTATTTT
CDR3: CASSLSQAGTDTQYF

J: TRBJ2-3
D: TRBD2
size: .
V: TRBV7-2
length: 16
DNA: TGTGCCAGCAGCCCTGGGGGGGAGGGCCTTGGAGATACGCAGTATTTT
CDR3: CASSPGGEGLGDTQYF

J: TRBJ1-1
D: .
size: few
V: TRBV19
length: 15
DNA: TGTGCCAGTAGTACCCTGTTGGCGATGAACACTGAAGCTTTCTTT
CDR3: CASSTLLAMNTEAFF

J: TRBJ2-3
D: TRBD2
size: .
V: TRBV7-9
length: 14
DNA: TGTGCCAGCAGCTTAGACGCTAGCGGTCATACGCAGTATTTT
CDR3: CASSLDASGHTQYF

J: TRBJ2-4
D: .
size: .
V: TRBV19
length: 16
DNA: TGTGCCAGTAGCATGTATGGGGGCGAAACCAAAAACATTCAGTACTTC
CDR3: CASSMYGGETKNIQYF

J: TRBJ2-5
D: TRBD2
size: once
V: TRBV7-2
length: 15
DNA: TGTGCCAGCCGGGTGGGACTAGCGGCACAAGAGACCCAGTACTTC
CDR3: CASRVGLAAQETQYF

J: TRBJ1-3
D: .
size: .
V: TRBV18
length: 15
DNA: TGTGCCAGCTCTCGGGACGGGAGCTCTGGAAACACCATATATTTT
CDR3: CASSRDGSSGNTIYF

J: TRBJ2-2
D: TRBD2
size: few
V: TRBV2
length: 14
DNA: TGTGCCAGCAGGGTAGCGGGAGGGGCCGGGGAGCTGTTTTTT
CDR3: CASRVAGGAGELFF

J: TRBJ1-2
D: .
size: .
V: TRBV5-1
length: 14
DNA: TGCGCCAGCAGCTTGGAACAGGGAGGATATGGCTACACCTTC
CDR3: CASSLEQGGYGYTF

J: TRBJ1-1
D: TRBD1
size: .
V: TRBV5-1
length: 16
DNA: TGCGCCAGCAGCATCGGGGACAGGGGGCAGAACACTGAAGCTTTCTTT
CDR3: CASSIGDRGQNTEAFF

J: TRBJ1-2
D: .
size: .
V: TRBV30
length: 12
DNA: TGTGCCTGGAGAAAGGGGGGCTATGGCTACACCTTC
CDR3: CAWRKGGYGYTF

J: TRBJ2-2
D: TRBD1
size: few
V: TRBV6-4
length: 14
DNA: TGTGCCAGCAGGGTGGACAGGGGCGCCGGGGAGCTGTTTTTT
CDR3: CASRVDRGAGELFF

J: TRBJ2-7
D: .
size: .
V: TRBV5-1
length: 17
DNA: TGCGCCAGCAGCTTGGCGGGGGCTCATGGGGTTAAGTACGAGCAGTACTTC
CDR3: CASSLAGAHGVKYEQYF